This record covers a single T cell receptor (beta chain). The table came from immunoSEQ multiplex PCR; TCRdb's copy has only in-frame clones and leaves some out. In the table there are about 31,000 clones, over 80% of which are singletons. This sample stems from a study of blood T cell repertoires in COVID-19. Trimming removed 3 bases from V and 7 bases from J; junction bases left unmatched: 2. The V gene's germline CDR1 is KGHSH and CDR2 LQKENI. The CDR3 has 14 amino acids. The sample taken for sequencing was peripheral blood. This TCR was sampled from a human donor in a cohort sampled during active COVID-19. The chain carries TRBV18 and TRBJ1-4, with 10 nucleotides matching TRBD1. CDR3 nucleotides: TGTGCCAGCTCACCTCGGGACAGGGGTGAAAAACTGTTTTTT. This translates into CASSPRDRGEKLFF.